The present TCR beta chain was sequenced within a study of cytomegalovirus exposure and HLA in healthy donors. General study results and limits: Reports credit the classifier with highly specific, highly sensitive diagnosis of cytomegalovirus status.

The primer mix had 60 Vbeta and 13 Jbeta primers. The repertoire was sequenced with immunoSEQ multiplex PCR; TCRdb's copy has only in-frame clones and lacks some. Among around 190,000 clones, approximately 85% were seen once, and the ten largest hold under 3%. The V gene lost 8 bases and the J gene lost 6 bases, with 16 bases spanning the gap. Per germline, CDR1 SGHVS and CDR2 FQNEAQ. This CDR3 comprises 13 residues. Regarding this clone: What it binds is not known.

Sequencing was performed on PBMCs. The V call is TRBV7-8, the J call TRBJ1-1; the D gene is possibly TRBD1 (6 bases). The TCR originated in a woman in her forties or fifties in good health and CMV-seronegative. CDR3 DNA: TGTGCCAGCTCACAGGGAACAGGGTCTGAAGCTTTCTTT. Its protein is CASSQGTGSEAFF.